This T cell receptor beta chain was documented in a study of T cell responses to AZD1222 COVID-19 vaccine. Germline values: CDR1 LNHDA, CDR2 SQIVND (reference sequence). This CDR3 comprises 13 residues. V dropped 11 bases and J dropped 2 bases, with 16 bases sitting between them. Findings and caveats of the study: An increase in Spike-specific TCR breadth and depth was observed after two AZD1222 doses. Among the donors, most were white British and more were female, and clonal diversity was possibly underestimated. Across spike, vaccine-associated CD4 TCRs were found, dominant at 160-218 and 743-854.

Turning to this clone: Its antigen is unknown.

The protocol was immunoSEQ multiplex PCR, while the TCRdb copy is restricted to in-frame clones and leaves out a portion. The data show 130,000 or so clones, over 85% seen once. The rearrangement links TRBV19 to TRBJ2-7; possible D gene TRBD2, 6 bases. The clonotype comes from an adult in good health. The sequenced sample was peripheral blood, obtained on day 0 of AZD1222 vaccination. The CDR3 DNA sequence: TGTGCCTCCTCGAGGGGAGGCACCTACGAGCAGTACTTC. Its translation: CASSRGGTYEQYF.